These 22 T cell receptor beta chains were all obtained from the same sample, sequenced in a study of blood T cell repertoires in COVID-19. Using immunoSEQ multiplex PCR, the repertoire was profiled, and TCRdb retains in-frame clones only, with some absent. The data contain some 190,000 clones, 80% of them singletons. Material for sequencing was PBMCs or T cells enriched from blood (not recorded which). The origin of the receptors is a man in his sixties who had been exposed to COVID-19.

This sequence joins TRBV10-3 and TRBJ1-2; 11 bases line up with TRBD1. Germline CDR1 and CDR2: ENHRY and SYGVKD. This CDR3 comprises 14 residues. V lost 6 bases to trimming and J lost 7 bases; unmatched junction nucleotides: 7. The DNA of the CDR3 is TGTGCCATCAGGGGATCGGACAGGGGGCTTGGCTACACCTTC. Amino acid sequence: CAIRGSDRGLGYTF.

This chain uses TRBV10-3 with TRBJ1-5; TRBD1 matches 12 bases. The CDR3 extends over 15 amino acids. The germline CDR1 and CDR2 sequences are ENHRY and SYGVKD. Losses at the gene ends were 7 bases for V and 3 bases for J; bases not matched to a gene: 4. CDR3 sequence reads: CAIKGTGGDNQPQHF. The CDR3 region has the DNA TGTGCCATCAAAGGGACAGGGGGCGACAATCAGCCCCAGCATTTT.

The chain recombines TRBV28 with TRBJ1-5; D remains unclear. Trimming removed 4 bases at V and 4 bases at J, with 11 bases between. Looked up from germline, CDR1 is MDHEN and CDR2 is SYDVKM. CDR3 length equals 14 residues. The CDR3 DNA is TGTGCCAGCAGTTACCGACACTTAAATCAGCCCCAGCATTTT. This gives the protein CASSYRHLNQPQHF.

The rearrangement uses TRBV24-1 and TRBJ2-4, with D possibly being TRBD1 (5 bases). Germline V lookup: CDR1 KGHDR, CDR2 SFDVKD. Trimming left V 2 bases short and J 0 bases short, with 10 bases between. CDR3 size: 16 residues. The CDR3 sequence is CATSDSYGAAKNIQYF. The CDR3 DNA reads TGTGCCACCAGTGATTCCTATGGGGCAGCCAAAAACATTCAGTACTTC.

The V call is TRBV7-3, the J call TRBJ2-2; 7 bases agree with TRBD1. J was trimmed by 6 bases and V by 2 bases; bases with no gene match: 9. The V gene's germline CDR1 is SGHTA and CDR2 FQGTGA. CDR3 size: 16 residues. CDR3 DNA sequence: TGTGCCAGCAGCTTATCCGCCCGGACAGGTCCCGGGGAGCTGTTTTTT. Amino acid sequence: CASSLSARTGPGELFF.

The count of this clone is one. V usage is TRBV12-3 or TRBV12-4 and J usage is TRBJ2-7, with D possibly being TRBD2 (6 bases). V was pared by 4 bases and J by 4 bases, with 11 bases between. This CDR3 has 13 residues. Written as DNA, the CDR3 is TGTGCCAGCAGTTCTCCGACTAGTTACGAGCAGTACTTC. This encodes CASSSPTSYEQYF.

This clone was found once. The chain uses TRBV27 and TRBJ1-2, with D unresolved. V was trimmed by 2 bases and J by 2 bases, leaving 9 bases between them. Per germline, CDR1 MNHEY and CDR2 SMNVEV (reference sequence). CDR3 length equals 14 residues. The CDR3 spells CASSLDSRNYGYTF. The DNA for the CDR3 is TGTGCCAGCAGTTTAGACTCTAGGAACTATGGCTACACCTTC.

The CDR3 region has the DNA TGTGCCAGTAGTATTGACAGGATCCCCAATCAGCCCCAGCATTTT. Its translation is CASSIDRIPNQPQHF. The chain uses TRBV19 and TRBJ1-5; weak D call: TRBD1 (6 bases). With 3 bases removed from V and 3 bases from J, the gap between germline ends came to 12 bases. The CDR3 is made up of 15 amino acids. Germline loops: CDR1 LNHDA, CDR2 SQIVND (reference sequence).

This rearrangement joins TRBV28 to TRBJ1-3; D call uncertain. The CDR3 is made up of 12 amino acids. Trimming removed 4 bases from V and 10 bases from J, with 11 bases in between. The germline V gene encodes CDR1 MDHEN and CDR2 SYDVKM. The CDR3 DNA reads as TGTGCCAGCAGTTCTTTCCCCGGTACCATATATTTT. Protein: CASSSFPGTIYF.

J is TRBJ1-2 and V is TRBV27, with 8 nucleotides matching TRBD1. V lost 3 bases and J lost 4; bases outside the gene matches: 4. The CDR3 runs to 14 residues. Germline lookup yields CDR1 MNHEY and CDR2 SMNVEV (reference sequence). CDR3 in amino acids: CASSFSGQGYGYTF. The CDR3 DNA is TGTGCCAGCAGTTTTTCCGGACAGGGCTATGGCTACACCTTC.

V usage is TRBV3-1 (or the pseudogene TRBV3-2) and J usage is TRBJ1-1; TRBD1 is a possible D gene (6 bases). This CDR3 comprises 15 residues. Trimming removed 7 bases from V and 4 bases from J, with 19 bases in between. Germline-derived CDR1 and CDR2 are LGHDT and YNNKEL (reference sequence). The CDR3 DNA reads TGTGCCAGCACCGTTTCTCACAGGGTGAGCACTGAAGCTTTCTTT. Amino acids: CASTVSHRVSTEAFF.

V usage is TRBV27 and J usage is TRBJ1-2; 9 positions agree with TRBD1. The V segment lost 2 bases and the J segment 8 bases; nucleotides outside the gene matches: 3. Per the germline V gene, CDR1 is MNHEY and CDR2 is SMNVEV (reference sequence). The CDR3 is 13 amino acids. The CDR3 DNA follows: TGTGCCAGCAGTTTACGACAGGGGGGCGGCTACACCTTC. This codes for CASSLRQGGGYTF.

The genes are TRBV30 and TRBJ2-2; 11 bases align to TRBD2. Trimming took 2 bases from V and 2 from J; bases not matched to a gene: 7. The CDR3 has 17 residues. Germline CDR1 is GTSNPN and CDR2 is SVGIG (reference sequence). The CDR3 reads CAWSPSRLAGNTGELFF. CDR3 nucleotides: TGTGCCTGGAGTCCGTCTCGACTAGCGGGAAACACCGGGGAGCTGTTTTTT.

This clone has a count of ten or more. The V and J genes are TRBV15 and TRBJ1-2, with 7 bases lining up with TRBD1. The junction had 1 base not matched to a gene; V was cut back by 1 base and J by 2 bases. CDR1 and CDR2 (germline): LNHNV, YYDKDF (reference sequence). The CDR3 sequence is 14 residues long. CDR3 DNA sequence: TGTGCCACCAGCAGAGGAGGGGGCAACTATGGCTACACCTTC. It yields the protein CATSRGGGNYGYTF.

The chain joins TRBV29-1 to TRBJ2-1; 8 nucleotides agree with TRBD2. Germline CDR1 and CDR2: SQVTM and ANQGSEA. V gave up 3 bases and J gave up 3 bases; unmatched junction bases: 4. The CDR3 extends over 14 amino acids. DNA of the CDR3: TGCAGCGTTGAGAGCGGGAGCTTCTACAATGAGCAGTTCTTC. It specifies CSVESGSFYNEQFF.

This rearrangement joins TRBV3-1 (or the pseudogene TRBV3-2) to TRBJ2-3, with D perhaps matching TRBD1 (5 bases). Germline V lookup: CDR1 LGHDT, CDR2 YNNKEL (reference sequence). The CDR3 sequence is 18 residues long. Trimming removed 0 bases at V and 2 bases at J, with 18 bases between. The CDR3 nucleotides read TGTGCCAGCAGCCAAGATTTTAAGGGGCCGGTAAACACAGATACGCAGTATTTT. It codes for CASSQDFKGPVNTDTQYF.

This clone was seen at least ten times. This chain uses TRBV6-5 with TRBJ1-1, with 7 bases that match TRBD1. The CDR3 is 14 amino acids. Germline V lookup: CDR1 MNHEY, CDR2 SVGAGI. V was pared by 8 bases and J by 1 base, with 7 bases of the junction left unmatched. CDR3: CASRARTGNTEAFF. CDR3 nucleotides: TGTGCCAGCCGAGCCCGGACAGGGAACACTGAAGCTTTCTTT.

This clone was detected once. The chain joins TRBV6-2 or TRBV6-3 to TRBJ2-3, with D perhaps matching TRBD1 (7 bases). The CDR3 runs to 17 residues. V dropped 5 bases and J dropped 0 bases, with 18 bases sitting between them. Germline CDR1 MNHEY, CDR2 SVGEGT. Here the CDR3 reads CASSDVLGGGSTDTQYF. CDR3 coding DNA: TGTGCCAGCAGTGACGTGTTAGGAGGGGGCAGCACAGATACGCAGTATTTT.

This clone has a count of ten or more. This chain connects TRBV15 to TRBJ2-3, with TRBD2 matching 10 bases. V was clipped by 3 bases and J by 0 bases; unmatched bases: 0. This CDR3 spans 15 amino acids. Germline CDR1 reads LNHNV; CDR2 reads YYDKDF (reference sequence). CDR3 residues: CATSRTSGSTDTQYF. CDR3 sequence (DNA): TGTGCCACCAGCAGGACTAGCGGGAGCACAGATACGCAGTATTTT. Combining the CDR3 with reference TRBV15 and TRBJ2-3 gives the whole variable domain DAMVIQNPRYQVTQFGKPVTLSCSQTLNHNVMYWYQQKSSQAPKLLFHYYDKDFNNEADTPDNFQSRRPNTSFCFLDIRSPGLGDTAMYLCATSRTSGSTDTQYFGPGTRLTVL.

This chain joins TRBV5-4 and TRBJ2-7; possible D gene TRBD2, 5 bases. The ends were cut back, 1 base at V and 2 bases at J, with 7 bases in the middle. Germline V gives CDR1 SGHNT, CDR2 YYREEE (reference sequence). The CDR3 has 13 residues. The DNA of the CDR3 is TGTGCCAGCAGCTTGCCTAGCACCTACGAGCAGTACTTC. This translates into CASSLPSTYEQYF.

The CDR3: CASRVGLAGPPKQYF. CDR3 in DNA: TGTGCCAGCAGGGTAGGACTAGCGGGACCCCCCAAGCAGTACTTC. V and J are TRBV6-5 and TRBJ2-7, with TRBD2 identical over 12 bases. V shed 6 bases, J shed 8 bases, and the junction held 11 bases outside the gene matches. CDR3 length equals 15 residues. CDR1 is MNHEY and CDR2 is SVGAGI in the germline V gene.

The chain employs TRBV10-3 and TRBJ2-3; TRBD2 matches at 8 bases. The V gene end was trimmed by 2 bases and the J gene end by 8 bases; junction bases not matched to a gene: 15. There are 17 residues in the CDR3. Per germline, CDR1 ENHRY and CDR2 SYGVKD. DNA of the CDR3: TGTGCCATCAGTGAGGCGACTGGCGGTATACGGGGGGGTACGCAGTATTTT. Its translation is CAISEATGGIRGGTQYF.